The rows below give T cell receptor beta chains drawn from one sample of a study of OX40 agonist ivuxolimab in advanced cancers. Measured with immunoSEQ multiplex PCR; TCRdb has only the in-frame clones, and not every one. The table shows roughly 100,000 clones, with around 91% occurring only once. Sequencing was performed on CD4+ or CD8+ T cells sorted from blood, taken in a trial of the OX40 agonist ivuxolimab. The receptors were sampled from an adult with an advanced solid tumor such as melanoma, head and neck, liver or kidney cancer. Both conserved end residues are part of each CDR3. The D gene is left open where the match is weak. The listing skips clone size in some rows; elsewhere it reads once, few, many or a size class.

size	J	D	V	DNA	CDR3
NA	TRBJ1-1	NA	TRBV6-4	TGTGCCAGCACCCAGAGCCCGGGAGACACTGAAGCTTTCTTT	CASTQSPGDTEAFF
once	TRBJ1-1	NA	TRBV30	TGTGCCTGGAATTTACAGGGTGCCGTGACTGAAGCTTTCTTT	CAWNLQGAVTEAFF
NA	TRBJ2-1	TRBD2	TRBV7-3	TGTGCCAGCTCCATGGCGGGAGGGCCACTCGCGAATGAGCAGTTCTTC	CASSMAGGPLANEQFF
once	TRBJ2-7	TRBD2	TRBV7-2	TGTGCCAGCAGCTTAATCAGCGGGAGGACCTCCTACGAGCAGTACTTC	CASSLISGRTSYEQYF
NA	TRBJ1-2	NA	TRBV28	TGTGCCAGCAGTCCGTCGGGGGATCCCACTAACTATGGCTACACCTTC	CASSPSGDPTNYGYTF
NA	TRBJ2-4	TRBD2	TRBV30	TGTGCCTGGAGCACGGGACTAGCGGAGCTAGCCAAAAACATTCAGTACTTC	CAWSTGLAELAKNIQYF
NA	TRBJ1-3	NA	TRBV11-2	TGTGCCAGCAGCTCCCTTACAATAGTTCCGAACACCATATATTTT	CASSSLTIVPNTIYF
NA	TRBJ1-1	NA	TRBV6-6	TGTGCCAGCAGTCCGACCGAGATGAACACTGAAGCTTTCTTT	CASSPTEMNTEAFF
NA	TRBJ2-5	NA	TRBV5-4	TGTGCCAGCAGCTGGGACCAAGAGACCCAGTACTTC	CASSWDQETQYF
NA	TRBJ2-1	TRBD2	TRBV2	TGTGCCAGCCAGGCTAGCGGACGGGGTGAGCAGTTCTTC	CASQASGRGEQFF
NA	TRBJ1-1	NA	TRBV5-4	TGTGCCAGCCACCGGGAAGCCCCCACTGAAGCTTTCTTT	CASHREAPTEAFF
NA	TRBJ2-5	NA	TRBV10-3	TGTGCCATCAGTCAGGGCAGACTCTCCCAAGAGACCCAGTACTTC	CAISQGRLSQETQYF
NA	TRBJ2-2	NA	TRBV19	TGTGCCAGTAGTATAGTACGGGGTTTTAGGCGGGAGCTGTTTTTT	CASSIVRGFRRELFF
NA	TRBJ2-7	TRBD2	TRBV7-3	TGTGCCAGCAGCCCAAACGGACTAGCGGGCGAGCAGTACTTC	CASSPNGLAGEQYF
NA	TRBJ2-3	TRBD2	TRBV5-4	TGTGCCAGCAGCTTCTATACTAGCGGGAGGGCAGATACGCAGTATTTT	CASSFYTSGRADTQYF
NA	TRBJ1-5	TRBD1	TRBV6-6	TGTGCCAGCAGTGGACAGGGGATCCAGCCCCAGCATTTT	CASSGQGIQPQHF
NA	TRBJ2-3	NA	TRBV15	TGTGCCACCAGCAGAGATCTGGAGGGGTGGGAAGATACGCAGTATTTT	CATSRDLEGWEDTQYF
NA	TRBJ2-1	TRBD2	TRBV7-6	TGTGCCAGCAGCTTAGTCTATCGGGAGGGCCTTGAAGAGCAGTTCTTC	CASSLVYREGLEEQFF
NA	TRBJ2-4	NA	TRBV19	TGTGCCAGTAGTATAGACCTCGGTGGAGAGGGAGCCAAAAACATTCAGTACTTC	CASSIDLGGEGAKNIQYF
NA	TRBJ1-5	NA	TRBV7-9	TGTGCCAGCAGCTTGAGCCGAGATCAGCCCCAGCATTTT	CASSLSRDQPQHF
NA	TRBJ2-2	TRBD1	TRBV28	TGTGCCAGCAGCGGGACAGCCACCGGGGAGCTGTTTTTT	CASSGTATGELFF
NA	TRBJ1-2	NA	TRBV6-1	TGTGCCAGCAGTTGGATATGGGGCTACACCTTC	CASSWIWGYTF
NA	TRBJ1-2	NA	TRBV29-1	TGCAGCGTTGAGACAGCCACTAACTATGGCTACACCTTC	CSVETATNYGYTF
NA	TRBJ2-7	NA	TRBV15	TGTGCCACCAGCAGAGATCCCCAATACGAGCAGTACTTC	CATSRDPQYEQYF
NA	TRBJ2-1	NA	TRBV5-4	TGTGCCAGCAGCCTGGGTCGGAGCTCCTACAATGAGCAGTTCTTC	CASSLGRSSYNEQFF
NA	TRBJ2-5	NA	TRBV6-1	TGTGCCAGCAGTGAAGCGCGTAGGGAAGGGACCCAGTACTTC	CASSEARREGTQYF
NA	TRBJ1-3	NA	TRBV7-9	TGTGCCAGCAGCTTAGGTCGCGGGGTTCAAGTGGACACCATATATTTT	CASSLGRGVQVDTIYF
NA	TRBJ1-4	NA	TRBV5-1	TGCGCCAGCAGCCCCGGAGGAGGCGGACGGACGGGAAAACTGTTTTTT	CASSPGGGGRTGKLFF
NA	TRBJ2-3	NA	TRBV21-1	TGTGCCAGCAGCAAAAGGGGGACGCCCCTTGGGACGCAGTATTTT	CASSKRGTPLGTQYF
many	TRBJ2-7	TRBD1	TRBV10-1	TGCGCCAGCAGTGAACGACAGGGGTCCCACGAGCAGTACTTC	CASSERQGSHEQYF
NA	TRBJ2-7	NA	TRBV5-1	TGCGCCAGCAGCTCAACAGGTATAGTTACGGTTTACGAGCAGTACTTC	CASSSTGIVTVYEQYF
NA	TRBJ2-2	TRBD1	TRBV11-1	TGTGCCAGCGGAACAGGGGCGATATTCGGGGAGCTGTTTTTT	CASGTGAIFGELFF
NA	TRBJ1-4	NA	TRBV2	TGTGCCAGCAGGGACGACATCTGGAAACTGTTTTTT	CASRDDIWKLFF
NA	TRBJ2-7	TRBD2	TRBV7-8	TGTGCCAGCACCCCCGGCCCCGGGACTAGCGGCTACGAGCAGTACTTC	CASTPGPGTSGYEQYF
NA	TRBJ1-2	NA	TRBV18	TGTGCCAGCTCACCAGGACTCAATGGCTACACCTTC	CASSPGLNGYTF
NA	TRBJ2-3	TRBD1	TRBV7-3	TGTGCCAGCAGCTCCCACAGGGGGGATACGCAGTATTTT	CASSSHRGDTQYF
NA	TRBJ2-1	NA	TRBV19	TGTGCCAGTAGTATAGGAGCCGCAGGACATTACAATGAGCAGTTCTTC	CASSIGAAGHYNEQFF
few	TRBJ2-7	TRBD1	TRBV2	TGTGCCAGCAGAATGGGACAGTACCACGAGCAGTACTTC	CASRMGQYHEQYF
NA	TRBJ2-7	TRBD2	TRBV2	TGTGCCAGCAGTGTCGTCCCGGGACTAGCGGGAGGGGGTTACGAGCAGTACTTC	CASSVVPGLAGGGYEQYF
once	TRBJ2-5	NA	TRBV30	TGTGCCTGGAACCGACGGGGGACGCAAGAGACCCAGTACTTC	CAWNRRGTQETQYF
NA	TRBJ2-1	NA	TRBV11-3	TGTGCCAGCAGCTCGGAACTAGGGGAAAAAGGGTTCTTC	CASSSELGEKGFF
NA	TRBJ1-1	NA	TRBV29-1	TGCAGCGTCCGGCCGGGGGGCACTGAAGCTTTCTTT	CSVRPGGTEAFF